The clone carrying this T cell receptor (beta chain) was detected many times. Antigen unknown. The sample is drawn from a study of glioma-infiltrating T cells. Using RNA template, CDR3s of TCR alpha and beta were amplified with iRepertoire arm-PCR. For one-step reverse transcription and amplification, about 90-450 ng of tissue mRNA or PBMC total RNA was used. TCRdb re-analysed the multiplex PCR reads in MiXCR, keeping a single row per CDR3 protein. The sample lists approximately 120,000 distinct CDR3 sequences, 25% to 30% occurring once. With V trimmed by 4 bases and J by 3 bases, 4 bases remained unmatched. This CDR3 is built from 15 residues. Germline CDR1 is MNHNS and CDR2 is SASEGT. Study-level points and caveats: Only very few CDR3 sequences appeared in both tissue and blood. Tissue-blood divergence was below expectation in non-neoplastic patients, above in gliomas.

The TCR comes from a human donor with low-grade glioma or glioblastoma, undergoing nonglioma brain surgery, or in good health (not recorded which). Sequences were obtained from glioma tissue, nonneoplastic brain tissue, or PBMCs (not recorded which). This chain links TRBV6-1 with TRBJ2-5; 11 bases match TRBD2. The CDR3 DNA reads as TGTGCCAGCAGTGTCACTAGCGGGAGAAAAGAGACCCAGTACTTC. The encoded protein is CASSVTSGRKETQYF.